This TCR beta chain was found in a study of post-analysis software for immune sequencing data. General study points: Five or six TRBV segments appeared more often in patients than in controls, and TRBV5-6, TRBV5-1 and TRBV20-1 were among these. The authors found that F measure strongly co-clustered same-batch samples.

Of note for this clonotype: As yet, its antigen is unknown.

The CDR3 length is 12 residues. The V end lost 4 bases, the J end lost 4 bases, and 10 bases lay between the germline ends. Germline CDR1 is SQVTM and CDR2 is ANQGSEA. Unique molecular identifiers featured in each of the TCR beta cDNA libraries. T cells numbering roughly 0.95 to 10 million gave rise to around 460,000 cDNA molecules. TCRdb re-derived calls from the PCR reads in MiXCR, one entry per CDR3 protein. The sample holds about 540,000 distinct CDR3 sequences; 30% to 40% are singletons and the top ten take about 5.6%. V usage is TRBV29-1 and J usage is TRBJ1-2, with D possibly TRBD1 on 5 matching bases. The sequence was obtained from a girl aged 2-17 years with multiple sclerosis. The sequencing sample was made of blood. The CDR3 DNA sequence: TGCAGCGTTGGAATAGGGGTCTATGGCTACACCTTC. Translating gives CSVGIGVYGYTF.